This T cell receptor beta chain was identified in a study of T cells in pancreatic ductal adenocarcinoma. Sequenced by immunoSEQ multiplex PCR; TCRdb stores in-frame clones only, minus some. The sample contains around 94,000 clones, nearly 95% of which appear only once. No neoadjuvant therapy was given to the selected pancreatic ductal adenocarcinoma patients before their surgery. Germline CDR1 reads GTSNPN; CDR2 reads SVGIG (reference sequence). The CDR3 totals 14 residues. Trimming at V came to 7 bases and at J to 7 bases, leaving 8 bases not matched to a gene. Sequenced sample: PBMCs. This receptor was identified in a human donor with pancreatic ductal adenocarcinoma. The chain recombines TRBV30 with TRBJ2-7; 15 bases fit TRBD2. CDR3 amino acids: CASPGLAGGGEQYF. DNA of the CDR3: TGTGCCTCTCCGGGACTAGCGGGAGGAGGTGAGCAGTACTTC.